The rows below give T cell receptor beta chains drawn from one sample of a study of blood T cell repertoires in COVID-19. Only in-frame clones appear in the TCRdb table, and some are missing; sequencing was by immunoSEQ multiplex PCR. The sample gives 250,000 to 350,000 clones, roughly 86% of which show up once; 1% is in the top ten. Sequenced material: PBMCs or T cells enriched from blood (not recorded which). The source of these receptors is a woman younger than 45 who had recovered from COVID-19. Each CDR3 is given with its conserved first and last residue.

V gene,J gene,CDR3 protein
TRBV21-1,TRBJ2-5,CASSAGTGETQYF
TRBV5-1,TRBJ2-3,CASSLFSASGGSGTDTQYF
TRBV28,TRBJ2-3,CASSSRTDTDTQYF
TRBV7-2,TRBJ1-5,CASSLSGSDQPQHF
TRBV28,TRBJ2-3,CASSFLARSTDTQYF
TRBV4-1,TRBJ1-5,CASSQDKTAHQPQHF
TRBV2,TRBJ1-5,CASSEPQGYSNQPQHF
TRBV3-1/TRBV3-2,TRBJ1-5,CASSQEGTPGRQPQHF
TRBV9,TRBJ2-1,CASSPRLAGAYNEQFF
TRBV25-1,TRBJ2-2,CASTGTGLRGELFF
TRBV5-1,TRBJ2-3,CASSSGTSSTDTQYF
TRBV5-4,TRBJ2-2,CASSSGGRTGELFF
TRBV5-1,TRBJ2-5,CASSLRLLPGQETQYF
TRBV5-1,TRBJ2-7,CASSQGRGSYEQYF
TRBV5-1,TRBJ2-3,CASSFGGGGTDTQYF
TRBV15,TRBJ2-2,CATSRDTLVSVGELFF
TRBV7-9,TRBJ1-1,CASGTLNTEAFF
TRBV9,TRBJ2-1,CASSVTGQGYNEQFF
TRBV7-2,TRBJ1-1,CASSLSRGNTEAFF
TRBV19,TRBJ1-5,CASSIQGNNQPQHF
TRBV23-1,TRBJ1-2,CASWHRGTDGYTF
TRBV29-1,TRBJ1-1,CSALPGGFEAFF
TRBV30,TRBJ2-3,CAWSARPGGDTQYF
TRBV19,TRBJ2-1,CASSILTSGSSYNEQFF
TRBV5-6,TRBJ1-1,CASSLIGGNTEAFF
TRBV29-1,TRBJ2-3,CSVESLSRSRGRRPHSTDTQYF
TRBV18,TRBJ1-1,CASSPLSGQTVWTEAFF
TRBV10-3,TRBJ1-3,CAISDPSSGNTIYF
TRBV5-1,TRBJ1-5,CASSSTPGSLQHF
TRBV7-3,TRBJ2-2,CASSESRDTGELFF
TRBV27,TRBJ2-7,CASSSAGTGAYEQYF
TRBV19,TRBJ2-1,CASSIRAGGYYNEQFF
TRBV5-1,TRBJ2-5,CASSWGQGGETQYF
TRBV7-8,TRBJ2-3,CASSPVGQGTDTQYF
TRBV24-1,TRBJ1-5,CATSERTARNQPQHF
TRBV4-1,TRBJ2-7,CASSQSLAGGYEQYF
TRBV19,TRBJ1-2,CASSIGGTGGFGGYTF
TRBV5-1,TRBJ2-1,CASTGSHEQFF
TRBV28,TRBJ2-2,CASTLDLGGELFF
TRBV21-1,TRBJ2-6,CASSKWVRTSGFTPPGANVLTF
TRBV6-5,TRBJ1-1,CASSRTALSNLAFF
TRBV9,TRBJ1-2,CASSVDTVYGYTF
TRBV7-2,TRBJ1-2,CASSHTVTGDYGYTF
TRBV19,TRBJ1-1,CASYRGPAEAFF
TRBV7-9,TRBJ2-3,CASSSTMAGVSTDTQYF
TRBV5-1,TRBJ2-1,CASSPPKNVGGGLNNEQFF
TRBV4-1,TRBJ1-1,CASSRVRGPNPGNTEAFF
TRBV5-8,TRBJ1-6,CASSPHVSPLHF
TRBV7-2,TRBJ1-2,CASSLVGQTMGDYGYTF
TRBV28,TRBJ1-2,CASSLDRVLGYTF
TRBV7-9,TRBJ1-5,CASSSRGQGQPQHF
TRBV14,TRBJ2-1,CASSRHFGLAGGYNEQFF
TRBV27,TRBJ1-2,CASRSGTVWGSSYGYTF
TRBV5-1,TRBJ2-5,CASSNPGLAGGKGQETQYF